This T cell receptor (beta chain) was sequenced for a study of beta chain features in type 1 diabetes. The overall study: Across all samples, some 110 million sorted cells were examined.

With regard to this clone: Its target is not known.

The V and J ends lost 2 bases and 5 bases respectively, with 13 bases between them. Per germline, CDR1 SGHRS and CDR2 YFSETQ. CDR3 size: 14 residues. General study findings and limits: In every one of the four CD4+ subsets, TCRB CDR3s were moderately but significantly shorter in Type 1 diabetes patients. The study found that naive, central memory and Treg TCRB repertoires appeared more similar in patients than in healthy donors.

Sequencing targeted expressed TCRB transcripts, as all isolated RNA had been reverse transcribed. This table comes from immunoSEQ multiplex PCR, and its TCRdb copy is limited to in-frame clones, with some not included. The table has some 660,000 clones, more than 13% seen once. This clonotype originated in a man younger than 35 with type 1 diabetes. V usage is TRBV5-1 and J usage is TRBJ1-1; possible D gene TRBD1, 5 bases. Specimen: naive CD4+ T cells from blood. In DNA, the CDR3 is TGCGCCAGCAGCTTTCCAGGGCGTCAGACTGAAGCTTTCTTT. It is translated as CASSFPGRQTEAFF.